This record covers a single T cell receptor beta chain. This CDR3 spans 17 amino acids. Trimming shortened V by 1 base and J by 0 bases, and 13 bases separated the two germline ends. Germline V gives CDR1 SGDLS, CDR2 YYNGEE. The data are from a study of blood T cell repertoires in COVID-19. Across the whole study: COVID-19 samples from acute and convalescent phases originated in the United States, Italy and Spain. Sample material is recorded as cDNA or gDNA derived from T cells, B-cell-depleted T cells, or PBMCs.

How the authors handled the data: It was from reference gene primer amplification that nucleated cell counts were estimated. TCRdb's table, derived via immunoSEQ multiplex PCR, lists solely in-frame clones and lacks some. The V and J calls and clone size were taken over from that table, and D and trimming were inferred from the DNA. The data contain about 250,000 clones, about nine tenths of them seen just once; the ten biggest clones take up 0.85% to 0.95%. The J gene is TRBJ2-2, the V gene TRBV9; D is possibly TRBD2 (5 bases). The sequence was collected from a woman between 40 and 55 years old who had recovered from COVID-19. Sequencing used peripheral blood. The CDR3 sequence: CASSVRGSAANTGELFF. Written as DNA, the CDR3 is TGTGCCAGCAGCGTACGAGGTAGCGCTGCGAACACCGGGGAGCTGTTTTTT. Full variable domain (outside the CDR3, taken from reference TRBV9 and TRBJ2-2): DSGVTQTPKHLITATGQRVTLRCSPRSGDLSVYWYQQSLDQGLQFLIQYYNGEERAKGNILERFSAQQFPDLHSELNLSSLELGDSALYFCASSVRGSAANTGELFFGEGSRLTVL.